Sequencing of this T cell receptor beta chain was carried out in a study of Ad26.COV2.S vaccination and SARS-CoV-2 variants. The CDR3 spans 12 residues. From germline, CDR1 is KGHSH and CDR2 LQKENI. Trimming took 5 bases from V and 3 from J, leaving 8 bases between them. Using immunoSEQ multiplex PCR, the repertoire was profiled, and TCRdb retains in-frame clones only, with some absent. The top ten hold roughly 1.5% of the sample, which has some 640,000 clones, about 89% seen once. This sample's treatment: 15 to 20 received Ad26.COV2.S at low or high dose, single or two shots; about 5 received placebo; per-sample allocation not given. Material that was analyzed had been drawn on day 63 after the first vaccine or placebo injection. Wuhan-strain spike was delivered by a replication-incompetent Ad26 vector.

The chain links TRBV18 to TRBJ2-7, with D perhaps matching TRBD1 (5 bases). The sequence came from a person aged 18-65 years who received the Ad26.COV2.S COVID-19 vaccine or a placebo. The material sequenced was peripheral blood, taken in a trial of Ad26.COV2.S vaccine versus placebo. Here the CDR3 DNA reads TGTGCCAGCTCATCTACAGGCTACGAGCAGTACTTC. Amino acid sequence: CASSSTGYEQYF.